Below, 31 T cell receptor beta chains from the same sample are listed, as sequenced in a study of blood T cell repertoires in COVID-19. Some clones are missing from TCRdb's copy, which holds only in-frame ones; the method was immunoSEQ multiplex PCR. The sample contains under 150,000 clones, about 85% of which appear only once. Sequencing was carried out using peripheral blood. The source is a man aged 50 to 59 with acute or convalescent COVID-19.

The J gene is TRBJ2-3, the V gene TRBV4-1; TRBD2 is a possible D gene (6 bases). The CDR3 runs 16 residues. Trimming removed 1 base at V and 0 bases at J, with 11 bases between. Germline V gene data show CDR1 as MGHRA and CDR2 as YSYEKL. CDR3: CASSQGVGTSTDTQYF. The DNA of the CDR3 is TGCGCCAGCAGCCAAGGTGTTGGGACTAGCACAGATACGCAGTATTTT.

This clone has only one observation. The genes are TRBV13 and TRBJ2-1, with D perhaps matching TRBD2 (5 bases). Germline-derived CDR1 and CDR2 are PRHDT and FYEKMQ (reference sequence). V was trimmed by 3 bases and J by 9 bases, leaving 21 bases between them. The CDR3 runs to 16 residues. The chain's CDR3 is CASSLVGLHRSGEQFF. CDR3 in DNA: TGTGCCAGCAGCTTGGTTGGACTCCACCGTTCGGGTGAGCAGTTCTTC.

J is TRBJ2-1 and V is TRBV7-2; 7 bases line up with TRBD2. Trimming cost V 2 bases and J 13 bases; bases outside gene matches: 14. Germline assignment: CDR1 SGHTA and CDR2 FQGNSA. This CDR3 spans 15 amino acids. The CDR3 sequence: CASSLTSSGWEEQFF. CDR3 nucleotides: TGTGCCAGCAGCTTAACCTCTAGCGGCTGGGAGGAACAGTTCTTC.

This chain uses TRBV6-5 with TRBJ1-4; D not resolved. This CDR3 spans 14 amino acids. CDR1 is MNHEY and CDR2 is SVGAGI in the germline V gene. V was shortened by 5 bases and J by 4 bases, with 11 bases between the two germline ends. The CDR3 sequence is CASSLSVGNEKLFF. The CDR3 DNA follows: TGTGCCAGCAGTCTCTCAGTTGGTAATGAAAAACTGTTTTTT.

The chain uses TRBV28 and TRBJ2-7; TRBD1 matches at 7 bases. CDR3 size: 13 residues. The germline gives CDR1 MDHEN, CDR2 SYDVKM. After removal of 6 bases from V and 7 bases from J, the junction contained 9 bases not matched to a gene. The CDR3 DNA reads TGTGCCAGCAGCCCGGACAGGTTGGAGGAGCAGTACTTC. Amino acid sequence: CASSPDRLEEQYF.

The chain couples TRBV28 to TRBJ1-5; D is unclear. This CDR3 contains 16 residues. Germline-derived CDR1 and CDR2 are MDHEN and SYDVKM. V lost 6 bases to trimming and J lost 5 bases, with 20 bases between them. DNA for the CDR3: TGTGCCAGCAGGAACCTTGGACTGAGTCTCGATCAGCCCCAGCATTTT. It translates to CASRNLGLSLDQPQHF.

This rearrangement joins TRBV7-2 to TRBJ2-5, with 8 bases identical to TRBD2. Germline CDR1 is SGHTA and CDR2 is FQGNSA. The CDR3 spans 15 residues. The V gene end was trimmed by 1 base and the J gene end by 3 bases; junction bases not matched to a gene: 4. CDR3 in amino acids: CASSLVAGGKETQYF. The CDR3 DNA reads TGTGCCAGCAGCTTAGTGGCGGGGGGTAAAGAGACCCAGTACTTC.

The genes are TRBV2 and TRBJ1-2; TRBD1 aligns across 7 bases. The germline V gene has CDR1 SNHLY and CDR2 FYNNEI. V was pared by 2 bases and J by 4 bases, with 7 bases of the junction left unmatched. This CDR3 region has 15 residues. This CDR3 reads CASSERQGVLYGYTF. DNA for the CDR3: TGTGCCAGCAGTGAAAGGCAGGGGGTCCTCTATGGCTACACCTTC. Variable domain in full (rest from reference TRBV2 and TRBJ1-2): EPEVTQTPSHQVTQMGQEVILRCVPISNHLYFYWYRQILGQKVEFLVSFYNNEISEKSEIFDDQFSVERPDGSNFTLKIRSTKLEDSAMYFCASSERQGVLYGYTFGSGTRLTVV.

For the CDR3, the DNA is TGTGCCAGCAGTACCGGGGGGCACTCTGGAAACACCATATATTTT. Amino acids: CASSTGGHSGNTIYF. This chain connects TRBV28 to TRBJ1-3; a weak D match, TRBD1 (6 bases). The CDR3 sequence is 15 residues long. Trimming removed 5 bases from V and 0 bases from J, with 11 bases in between. Germline V gene data show CDR1 as MDHEN and CDR2 as SYDVKM. Based on the CDR3 plus reference TRBV28 and TRBJ1-3, the full variable domain is DVKVTQSSRYLVKRTGEKVFLECVQDMDHENMFWYRQDPGLGLRLIYFSYDVKMKEKGDIPEGYSVSREKKERFSLILESASTNQTSMYLCASSTGGHSGNTIYFGEGSWLTVV.

The V gene is TRBV11-2, the J gene TRBJ1-3, with D perhaps matching TRBD1 (5 bases). Germline loops: CDR1 SGHAT, CDR2 FQNNGV. Trimming shortened V by 1 base and J by 4 bases, and 20 bases separated the two germline ends. CDR3 length equals 18 residues. CDR3 amino acids: CASSLGLGTGEWGNTIYF. The DNA of the CDR3 is TGTGCCAGCAGCTTAGGTCTCGGCACGGGGGAATGGGGAAACACCATATATTTT.

CDR3 coding DNA: TGCAGCGGCGCTAGACAGGGACTCACTGAAGCTTTCTTT. Translated, it gives CSGARQGLTEAFF. The chain carries TRBV29-1 and TRBJ1-1; 7 bases match TRBD1. The V gene end was trimmed by 7 bases and the J gene end by 4 bases; junction bases not matched to a gene: 9. The CDR3 loop spans 13 amino acids. The germline CDR1 and CDR2 sequences are SQVTM and ANQGSEA.

CDR3 loop: CASSQAPGQNTEAFF. The DNA for the CDR3 is TGTGCCAGCAGCCAAGCTCCGGGACAGAACACTGAAGCTTTCTTT. J is TRBJ1-1 and V is TRBV14; weak D call: TRBD1 (6 bases). Per germline, CDR1 SGHDN and CDR2 FVKESK. Trimming stripped 1 base from V and 1 base from J, with 10 bases between. CDR3 size: 15 residues.

The chain uses TRBV3-1 (or the pseudogene TRBV3-2) and TRBJ2-3; TRBD2 aligns across 10 bases. Germline CDR1 and CDR2: LGHDT and YNNKEL (reference sequence). There are 14 residues in the CDR3. The junction had 2 bases not matched to a gene; V was cut back by 4 bases and J by 4 bases. The CDR3 sequence: CASSRSGGADTQYF. DNA of the CDR3: TGTGCCAGCAGCCGCAGCGGGGGGGCAGATACGCAGTATTTT.

This rearrangement joins TRBV19 to TRBJ2-7, with TRBD2 matching 12 bases. The germline CDR1 and CDR2 sequences are LNHDA and SQIVND (reference sequence). The CDR3 spans 15 residues. With 1 base clipped from V and 5 bases from J, the junction kept 3 bases outside the gene matches. CDR3 protein: CASSIGRLAGDEQYF. DNA for the CDR3: TGTGCCAGTAGTATAGGACGACTAGCGGGAGACGAGCAGTACTTC.

The rearrangement joins TRBV4-1 to TRBJ1-5; TRBD1 is a possible D gene (5 bases). V was cut by 0 bases and J by 5 bases, with 11 bases left in between. CDR3 length: 15 amino acids. Germline CDR1 and CDR2: MGHRA and YSYEKL. The CDR3 DNA reads as TGCGCCAGCAGCCAAGATAGGGGCGGTTATCAGCCCCAGCATTTT. Its translation: CASSQDRGGYQPQHF.

The gene calls are TRBV27 and TRBJ1-6; 7 nucleotides agree with TRBD1. CDR1 MNHEY and CDR2 SMNVEV come from the germline V gene (reference sequence). This CDR3 comprises 15 residues. Unmatched junction bases numbered 3, after V lost 7 bases and J lost 0 bases. The CDR3 loop reads CASKTGTSYNSPLHF. CDR3 bases: TGTGCCAGCAAGACAGGGACCTCCTATAATTCACCCCTCCACTTT.

V is TRBV2 and J is TRBJ1-2; 7 bases align to TRBD1. Germline V CDR1 and CDR2: SNHLY, FYNNEI. The CDR3 is 14 residues long. V was clipped by 7 bases and J by 4 bases; unmatched bases: 9. CDR3 nucleotide sequence: TGTGCCAGCACCACAGGACAGGCTTTCTATGGCTACACCTTC. It encodes CASTTGQAFYGYTF.

This clone was seen more than once but under ten times. This rearrangement joins TRBV6-2 or TRBV6-3 to TRBJ1-1; D call uncertain. V was trimmed by 4 bases and J by 5 bases, leaving 17 bases between them. Per the germline V gene, CDR1 is MNHEY and CDR2 is SVGEGT. The CDR3 totals 15 residues. CDR3 in amino acids: CASSLARSRGTEAFF. The CDR3 DNA follows: TGTGCCAGCAGTTTGGCCAGGAGCCGGGGAACTGAAGCTTTCTTT.

This chain connects TRBV7-2 to TRBJ2-7, with TRBD2 matching 10 bases. Germline V gene lookup returns CDR1 SGHTA and CDR2 FQGNSA. Trimming at V came to 3 bases and at J to 3 bases, leaving 2 bases not matched to a gene. The CDR3 covers 14 residues. CDR3 sequence: CASSLTSGYYEQYF. The CDR3 nucleotides read TGTGCCAGCAGCTTGACTAGCGGGTACTACGAGCAGTACTTC.

The genes are TRBV19 and TRBJ1-5; D gene ambiguous. Germline lookup yields CDR1 LNHDA and CDR2 SQIVND (reference sequence). CDR3 length: 13 amino acids. V was shortened by 5 bases and J by 7 bases, with 12 bases between the two germline ends. The CDR3 is CASSQQNLQPQHF. CDR3 DNA: TGTGCCAGTAGTCAACAGAATCTACAGCCCCAGCATTTT.

V gene TRBV18 combines with J gene TRBJ2-7, with a possible D match to TRBD1 (5 bases). CDR3 length: 12 amino acids. The germline CDR1 and CDR2 sequences are KGHSH and LQKENI. V lost 3 bases to trimming and J lost 4 bases, with 7 bases between them. The CDR3 region has the DNA TGTGCCAGCTCACCGGCAGGGTACGAGCAGTACTTC. Its protein product is CASSPAGYEQYF.

The rearrangement uses TRBV5-1 and TRBJ2-1; D is ambiguous. The germline gives CDR1 SGHRS, CDR2 YFSETQ. This CDR3 contains 11 residues. V was clipped by 7 bases and J by 4 bases, with 6 bases between them. This CDR3 is CASAEYNEQFF. Here the CDR3 DNA reads TGCGCCAGCGCGGAGTACAATGAGCAGTTCTTC.

The V call is TRBV7-9, the J call TRBJ1-2; 8 nucleotides match TRBD1. Germline V gives CDR1 SEHNR, CDR2 FQNEAQ (reference sequence). The CDR3 consists of 16 residues. With 2 bases clipped from V and 5 bases from J, the junction kept 10 bases outside the gene matches. Written as DNA, the CDR3 is TGTGCCAGCAGCTTATCCGGGACAGGCAAATATTATGGCTACACCTTC. Amino acids: CASSLSGTGKYYGYTF.

J is TRBJ1-2 and V is TRBV12-2; the table calls TRBD1, which could not be checked here. TRBV12-2 is a known pseudogene. The CDR3 runs to 15 residues. DNA for the CDR3: TGTGCAAGTCGGACGGACACGTCCCTCAACTATGGCTACACCTTC. Its translation: CASRTDTSLNYGYTF.

V and J are TRBV2 and TRBJ2-5, with TRBD1 matching over 8 bases. This CDR3 contains 15 residues. V gave up 7 bases and J gave up 5 bases; unmatched junction bases: 12. Germline V gene lookup returns CDR1 SNHLY and CDR2 FYNNEI. The CDR3 DNA reads as TGTGCCAGCACCATAGGTCGGACAGGGAGGGAGACCCAGTACTTC. It codes for CASTIGRTGRETQYF.

This clone was seen just once. The J gene is TRBJ1-5, the V gene TRBV28; the D is unclear. This CDR3 is 15 amino acids long. V dropped 8 bases and J dropped 0 bases, with 14 bases sitting between them. The germline CDR1 and CDR2 sequences are MDHEN and SYDVKM. CDR3 bases: TGTGCCAGCCGACCGGGTCTTTATAGCAATCAGCCCCAGCATTTT. Encoded protein: CASRPGLYSNQPQHF.

The genes are TRBV10-1 and TRBJ2-7; 9 bases map to TRBD2. CDR3 length: 13 amino acids. Looked up from germline, CDR1 is WNHNN and CDR2 is SYGVQD (reference sequence). Losses at the gene ends were 5 bases for V and 3 bases for J; bases not matched to a gene: 2. CDR3: CASSRAGGYEQYV. The CDR3 DNA reads TGCGCCAGCAGTCGAGCGGGGGGCTACGAGCAGTACGTC.

This clone occurred once. The rearrangement joins TRBV12-3 or TRBV12-4 to TRBJ1-2; D may be TRBD1 (6 bases). Trimming cost V 6 bases and J 8 bases, with 13 bases left between them. CDR3 size: 12 residues. The CDR3 sequence: CASRSTGSGYTF. For the CDR3, the DNA is TGTGCCAGCAGGTCCACAGGGAGCGGCTACACCTTC.

The CDR3 spells CASSLGHLNTEAFF. CDR3 in DNA: TGCGCCAGCAGCTTGGGACACCTGAACACTGAAGCTTTCTTT. The chain recombines TRBV5-1 with TRBJ1-1, with no clear D. The CDR3 sequence is 14 residues long. V lost 0 bases, J lost 0 bases, and 6 bases lay in between. From germline, CDR1 is SGHRS and CDR2 YFSETQ.

V usage is TRBV10-3 and J usage is TRBJ2-7; maybe TRBD1 (5 bases). This CDR3 comprises 13 residues. Germline lookup yields CDR1 ENHRY and CDR2 SYGVKD. V was pared by 0 bases and J by 4 bases, with 7 bases between. CDR3 residues: CAISESGPYEQYV. The CDR3 DNA sequence: TGTGCCATCAGTGAGTCGGGGCCATACGAGCAGTACGTC.

The chain joins TRBV9 to TRBJ2-2; 11 nucleotides line up with TRBD2. The CDR3 has 16 residues. Germline V lookup: CDR1 SGDLS, CDR2 YYNGEE. J gave up 2 bases and V 4 bases, and 4 bases lay outside the gene matches. The CDR3 sequence: CASSTGLAANTGELFF. The DNA for the CDR3 is TGTGCCAGCAGCACGGGACTAGCGGCCAACACCGGGGAGCTGTTTTTT.